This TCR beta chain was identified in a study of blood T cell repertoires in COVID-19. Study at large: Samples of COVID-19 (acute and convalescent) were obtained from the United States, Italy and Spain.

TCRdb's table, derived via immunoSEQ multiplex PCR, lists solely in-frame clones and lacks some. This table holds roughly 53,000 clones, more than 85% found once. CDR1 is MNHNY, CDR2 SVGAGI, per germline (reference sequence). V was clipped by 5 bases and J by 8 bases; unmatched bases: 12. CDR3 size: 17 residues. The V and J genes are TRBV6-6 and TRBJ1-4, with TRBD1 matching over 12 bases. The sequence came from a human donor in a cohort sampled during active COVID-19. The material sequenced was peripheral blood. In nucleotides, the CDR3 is TGTGCCAGCAGTCCGGGACAGGGGGCGCGGGTAGGGGAAAAACTGTTTTTT. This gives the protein CASSPGQGARVGEKLFF.